This entry lists 21 T cell receptor beta chains sequenced from one sample in a study of blood T cell repertoires in COVID-19. Libraries were prepared by immunoSEQ multiplex PCR; TCRdb keeps only in-frame clonotypes and omits some of them. The sample yields 250,000 to 350,000 clones, roughly 87% seen once. Sequenced: peripheral blood. These receptors all stem from a man between 18 and 29 years old with active or convalescent COVID-19.

V gene TRBV9 combines with J gene TRBJ2-1; 13 nucleotides agree with TRBD2. The CDR3 has 16 residues. V shed 4 bases and J 7 bases; nucleotides not matched to a gene: 8. CDR1 and CDR2 from the germline V gene are SGDLS and YYNGEE. This CDR3 reads CASSKRLAGGENEQFF. The CDR3 bases are TGTGCCAGCAGCAAACGACTAGCGGGAGGAGAAAATGAGCAGTTCTTC.

The rearrangement joins TRBV6-5 to TRBJ1-2; tentatively, D is TRBD1 (6 bases). Germline V gene sequence: CDR1 MNHEY, CDR2 SVGAGI. With 10 bases removed from V and 0 bases from J, the gap between germline ends came to 12 bases. The CDR3 extends over 13 amino acids. The CDR3 sequence is CATLSGANYGYTF. In nucleotides, the CDR3 is TGTGCCACCTTGTCAGGGGCTAACTATGGCTACACCTTC.

This clone was counted between two and nine times. The same CDR3 can be traced to other DNA sequences in this sample. The rearrangement joins TRBV2 to TRBJ2-7; D gene uncertain. CDR1 is SNHLY and CDR2 is FYNNEI in the germline V gene. The CDR3 has 12 residues. Trimming left V 3 bases short and J 0 bases short, with 3 bases between. CDR3 sequence reads: CASSDSSYEQYF. The CDR3 nucleotides read TGTGCCAGCAGTGATAGCTCCTACGAGCAGTACTTC.

CDR3: CASSRGVTNLNGYTF. CDR3 in DNA: TGCGCCAGCAGCCGCGGAGTAACGAATCTCAATGGCTACACCTTC. The chain combines TRBV5-1 with TRBJ1-2, with no clear D. This CDR3 has 15 residues. The germline V and J ends were trimmed by 4 bases and 6 bases, with 19 bases remaining between them. CDR1 and CDR2 from the germline V gene are SGHRS and YFSETQ.

The chain uses TRBV28 and TRBJ2-2; TRBD2 agrees at 10 bases. The CDR3 runs to 15 residues. Germline V gene data show CDR1 as MDHEN and CDR2 as SYDVKM. V lost 5 bases and J lost 5; bases outside the gene matches: 5. The CDR3 protein is CASSQLAGKTGELFF. In DNA form, the CDR3 reads TGTGCCAGCAGTCAACTAGCGGGAAAAACCGGGGAGCTGTTTTTT.

V usage is TRBV27 and J usage is TRBJ1-2, with 9 positions matching TRBD1. CDR1 is MNHEY and CDR2 is SMNVEV in the germline V gene (reference sequence). Trimming cost V 9 bases and J 3 bases; bases outside gene matches: 11. The CDR3 has 15 amino acids. The CDR3 loop is CARLRDRVSHYGYTF. CDR3 nucleotide sequence: TGTGCCAGACTCCGGGACAGGGTATCTCACTATGGCTACACCTTC.

This clone showed up just once. The CDR3 spells CASSLPGGNSPLHF. The CDR3 DNA sequence: TGCGCCAGCAGCTTGCCAGGGGGCAATTCACCCCTCCACTTT. This rearrangement joins TRBV5-1 to TRBJ1-6, with TRBD1 matching 8 bases. The V and J ends lost 1 base and 7 bases, in that order; junction bases with no gene match: 1. The CDR3 consists of 14 residues. Germline V gene data show CDR1 as SGHRS and CDR2 as YFSETQ.

The chain is built from TRBV6-5 and TRBJ2-5; 9 positions agree with TRBD1. Germline CDR1 and CDR2: MNHEY and SVGAGI. The trim removed 4 bases at V and 5 bases at J, leaving 8 bases unmatched. The CDR3 has 15 residues. The DNA for the CDR3 is TGTGCCAGCAGTTCCCGGGACAGGGTCGGGGAGACCCAGTACTTC. It translates to CASSSRDRVGETQYF.

Many counts were recorded for this clone. This rearrangement joins TRBV29-1 to TRBJ2-3; tentative D call: TRBD1 (5 bases). The CDR3 covers 12 residues. Germline CDR1 SQVTM, CDR2 ANQGSEA. Trimming removed 6 bases from V and 6 bases from J, with 13 bases in between. The CDR3 loop reads CSVPRVRDTQYF. The CDR3 DNA follows: TGCAGCGTCCCCAGGGTGCGGGATACGCAGTATTTT.

This clone was recorded a few times. The gene calls are TRBV6-5 and TRBJ1-6; the D gene is possibly TRBD1 (5 bases). The CDR3 sequence is 13 residues long. CDR1 MNHEY and CDR2 SVGAGI come from the germline V gene. Trimming shortened V by 6 bases and J by 13 bases, and 16 bases separated the two germline ends. The DNA of the CDR3 is TGTGCCAGCAGCGGGCCACTTAGGGGCCCCCTCCACTTT. It codes for CASSGPLRGPLHF.

This clone showed up just a few times. V is TRBV27 and J is TRBJ1-2; 10 bases are shared with TRBD1. CDR1 and CDR2 from the germline V gene are MNHEY and SMNVEV (reference sequence). This CDR3 region has 18 residues. V lost 4 bases to trimming and J lost 7 bases; unmatched junction nucleotides: 18. The chain's CDR3 is CASSSPQRLLGQGGGYTF. The CDR3 DNA is TGTGCCAGCAGTTCCCCCCAGCGCCTACTCGGACAGGGGGGTGGCTACACCTTC.

This rearrangement joins TRBV2 to TRBJ2-3, with 9 bases that match TRBD2. Germline V gene sequence: CDR1 SNHLY, CDR2 FYNNEI. The CDR3 runs 15 residues. The V segment lost 6 bases and the J segment 4 bases; nucleotides outside the gene matches: 8. The CDR3 loop reads CASSRREGRADTQYF. For the CDR3, the DNA is TGTGCCAGCAGCCGGCGGGAGGGGAGGGCAGATACGCAGTATTTT.

V gene TRBV12-5 combines with J gene TRBJ2-7, with D perhaps TRBD1 (6 bases). The V and J ends lost 7 bases and 3 bases respectively, with 16 bases between them. Germline assignment: CDR1 LGHNT and CDR2 FRNRAP. The CDR3 sequence is 14 residues long. This chain's CDR3 is CASAPGTYLYEQYF. CDR3 DNA: TGTGCTAGTGCCCCCGGGACATACCTCTACGAGCAGTACTTC.

The chain employs TRBV11-2 and TRBJ1-1; D remains ambiguous. From germline, CDR1 is SGHAT and CDR2 FQNNGV. V shed 2 bases and J shed 4 bases, with 17 bases lying between them. The CDR3 runs 16 residues. CDR3 coding DNA: TGTGCCAGCAGCTTATGGGTACAGATAGTGGGCACTGAAGCTTTCTTT. Encoded protein: CASSLWVQIVGTEAFF.

Of note for this clone: Germline is not matched at one junction end, which may reflect a read error. The chain links TRBV4-1 to TRBJ2-7; the match to TRBD1 covers 7 bases. This CDR3 spans 13 amino acids. Germline V gene lookup returns CDR1 MGHRA and CDR2 YSYEKL. CDR3 DNA: TGCGCCAGCAGCCAAGGAGGGCAGAGGGACAGCATATTC. Protein product: CASSQGGQRDSIF.

The V and J genes are TRBV28 and TRBJ2-2; D is unresolved. Trimming stripped 2 bases from V and 1 base from J, with 2 bases between. This CDR3 comprises 13 residues. Per germline, CDR1 MDHEN and CDR2 SYDVKM. This chain's CDR3 is CASSLRNTGELFF. The CDR3 DNA reads as TGTGCCAGCAGTTTACGGAACACCGGGGAGCTGTTTTTT.

The chain uses TRBV6-1 and TRBJ2-7; 7 nucleotides match TRBD2. CDR1 and CDR2 (germline): MNHNS, SASEGT. There are 17 residues in the CDR3. V shed 1 base, J shed 0 bases, and the junction held 9 bases outside the gene matches. The CDR3 sequence is CASSEGPAGTISYEQYF. CDR3 bases: TGTGCCAGCAGTGAAGGGCCAGCGGGGACTATCTCCTACGAGCAGTACTTC.

A few counts support this clone. The CDR3 reads CATSVFQATSNQPQHF. The DNA for the CDR3 is TGTGCCACCAGTGTTTTCCAGGCGACTAGCAATCAGCCCCAGCATTTT. V is TRBV24-1 and J is TRBJ1-5; D is uncertain. Trimming cost V 5 bases and J 0 bases, with 13 bases left between them. In germline, CDR1 is KGHDR, CDR2 SFDVKD. This CDR3 contains 16 residues.

J is TRBJ2-2 and V is TRBV3-1 (or the pseudogene TRBV3-2), with D hard to call. Trimming took off 2 bases at V and 1 base at J, with 5 bases between the two ends. The CDR3 has 14 residues. Germline CDR1 is LGHDT and CDR2 is YNNKEL (reference sequence). Here the CDR3 DNA reads TGTGCCAGCAGCCAACCGAGGAACACCGGGGAGCTGTTTTTT. Amino acid sequence: CASSQPRNTGELFF.

This clone was observed a few times. The CDR3 reads CASRGQGWDIQYF. The CDR3 DNA reads as TGTGCCAGCAGAGGACAGGGATGGGACATTCAGTACTTC. This chain connects TRBV27 to TRBJ2-4; 8 bases map to TRBD1. This CDR3 is 13 amino acids long. Looked up from germline, CDR1 is MNHEY and CDR2 is SMNVEV (reference sequence). After removal of 6 bases from V and 8 bases from J, the junction contained 6 bases not matched to a gene.

CDR3 in amino acids: CASSQEDMGGREQYF. The DNA for the CDR3 is TGCGCCAGCAGCCAAGAAGATATGGGGGGGCGGGAGCAGTACTTC. The V gene is TRBV4-1, the J gene TRBJ2-7; a weak D match, TRBD2 (7 bases). The CDR3 is 15 amino acids. Per germline, CDR1 MGHRA and CDR2 YSYEKL. V was clipped by 0 bases and J by 7 bases, with 16 bases between them.